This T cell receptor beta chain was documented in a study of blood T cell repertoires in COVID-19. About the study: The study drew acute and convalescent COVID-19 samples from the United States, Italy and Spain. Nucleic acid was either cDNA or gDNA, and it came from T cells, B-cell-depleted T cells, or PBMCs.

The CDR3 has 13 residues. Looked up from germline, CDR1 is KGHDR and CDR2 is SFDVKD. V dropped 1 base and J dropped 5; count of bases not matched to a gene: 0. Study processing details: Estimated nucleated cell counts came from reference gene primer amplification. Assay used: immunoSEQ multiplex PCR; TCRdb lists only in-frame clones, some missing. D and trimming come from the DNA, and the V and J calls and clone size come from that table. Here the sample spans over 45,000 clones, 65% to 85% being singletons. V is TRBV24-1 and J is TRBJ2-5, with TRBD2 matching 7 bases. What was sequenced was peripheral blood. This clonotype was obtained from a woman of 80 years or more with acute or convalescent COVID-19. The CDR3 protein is CATSDFSGETQYF. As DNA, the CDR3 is TGTGCCACCAGTGATTTTAGCGGGGAGACCCAGTACTTC.